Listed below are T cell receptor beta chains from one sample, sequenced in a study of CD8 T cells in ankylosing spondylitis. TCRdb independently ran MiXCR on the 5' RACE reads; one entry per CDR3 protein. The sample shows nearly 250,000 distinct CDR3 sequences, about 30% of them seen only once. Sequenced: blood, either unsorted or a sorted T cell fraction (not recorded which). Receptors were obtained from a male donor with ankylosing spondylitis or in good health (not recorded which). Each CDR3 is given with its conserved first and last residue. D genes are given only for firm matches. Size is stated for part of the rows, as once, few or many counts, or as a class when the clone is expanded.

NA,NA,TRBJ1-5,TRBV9,TGTGCCAGCAGCGAAGAAAGGCAGGGTACGCAGCCCCAGCATTTT,CASSEERQGTQPQHF
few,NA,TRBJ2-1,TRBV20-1,TGCAGTGCTAGGTTGGGCTTGGATGAGCAGTTCTTC,CSARLGLDEQFF
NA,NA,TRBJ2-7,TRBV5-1,TGCGCCAGCAGCTTGATGGGCGGCTACGAGCAGTACTTC,CASSLMGGYEQYF
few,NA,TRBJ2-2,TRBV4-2,TGTGCCAGCAGCCAAGATCTTTGGGGGACCGGGGAGCTGTTTTTT,CASSQDLWGTGELFF
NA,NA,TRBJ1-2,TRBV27,TGTGCCAGCTCGGGACGGCACTATGGCTACACCTTC,CASSGRHYGYTF
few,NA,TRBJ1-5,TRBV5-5,TGTGCCAGCAGCTTGGCGGAGCCAGGGTTGGGGAATCAGCCCCAGCATTTT,CASSLAEPGLGNQPQHF
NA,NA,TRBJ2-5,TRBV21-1,TGTGCCAGCTCCCGACTCAGGGAGACCCAGTACTTC,CASSRLRETQYF
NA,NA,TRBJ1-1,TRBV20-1,TGCAGTGCCACCCCCCGGTTCACTGAAGCTTTCTTT,CSATPRFTEAFF
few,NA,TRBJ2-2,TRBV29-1,TGCAGCGTTGTGGGGGACGATTCTGTGACCGGGGAGCTGTTTTTT,CSVVGDDSVTGELFF
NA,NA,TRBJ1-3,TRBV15,TGTGCCACCAATTCCGGGGGAACTGGAAACACCATATATTTT,CATNSGGTGNTIYF
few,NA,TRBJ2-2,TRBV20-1,TGCAGTGCTAGAGATTATCAAGGGGGCACCGGGGAGCTGTTTTTT,CSARDYQGGTGELFF
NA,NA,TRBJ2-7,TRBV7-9,TGTGCCAGCAGCCAGATCCTGACCCGGGACGGCCGGGACGAGCAGTACTTC,CASSQILTRDGRDEQYF
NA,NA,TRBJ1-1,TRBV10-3,TGTGCCATCAGTGGCAACACTGAAGCTTTCTTT,CAISGNTEAFF
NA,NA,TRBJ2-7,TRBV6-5,TGTGCCAGCAGTTACTCTCGGGGGCCCAGCTCCTACGAGCAGTACTTC,CASSYSRGPSSYEQYF
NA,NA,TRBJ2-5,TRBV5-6,TGTGCCAGCAGCACGGACAGATACCAAGAGACCCAGTACTTC,CASSTDRYQETQYF
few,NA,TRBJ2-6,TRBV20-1,TGCAGTGCTAGAGATATCGGCCAAGGCTCTGGGGCCAACGTCCTGACTTTC,CSARDIGQGSGANVLTF
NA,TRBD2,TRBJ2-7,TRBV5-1,TGCGCCAGCTCAACTGGGAGGGAAACTCCTGAGCAGTACTTC,CASSTGRETPEQYF
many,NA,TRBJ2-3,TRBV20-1,TGCAGTGCCACTAGTGCAGATACGCAGTATTTT,CSATSADTQYF
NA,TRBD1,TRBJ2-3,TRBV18,TGTGCCAGCTCACAAGACAGGGGGGATACGCAGTATTTT,CASSQDRGDTQYF
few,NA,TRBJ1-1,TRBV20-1,TGCAGTGCTAGACGCGACGGGATGAACACTGAAGCTTTCTTT,CSARRDGMNTEAFF
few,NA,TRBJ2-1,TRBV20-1,TGCAGTGCTAGAGATCCGGGACTGGGTGAGCAGTTCTTC,CSARDPGLGEQFF
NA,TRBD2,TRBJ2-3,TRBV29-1,TGCAGCGTTGAAGTAGCGGGGGTCACAGATACGCAGTATTTT,CSVEVAGVTDTQYF
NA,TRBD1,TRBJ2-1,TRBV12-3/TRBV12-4,TGTGCCAGCAGTAGGGGACAGGACAATGAGCAGTTCTTC,CASSRGQDNEQFF
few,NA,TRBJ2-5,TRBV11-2,TGTGCCAGCAGCTTACTCAGAGAGACCCAGTACTTC,CASSLLRETQYF
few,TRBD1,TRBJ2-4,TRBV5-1,TGCGCCAGCAGCTTCCCGGGACAGGGCTCAAACATTCAGTACTTC,CASSFPGQGSNIQYF
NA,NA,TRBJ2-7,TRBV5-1,TGCGCCAGCAGCTTGAAAGGACTAACCTTCTACGAGCAGTACTTC,CASSLKGLTFYEQYF
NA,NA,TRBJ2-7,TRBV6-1,TGTGCCAGCAGTGAATGGAGGGGTTTTTCCTACGAGCAGTACTTC,CASSEWRGFSYEQYF
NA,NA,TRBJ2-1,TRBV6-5,TGTGCCAGCAGTTACTCGGGCAGCAACGCCTACAATGAGCAGTTCTTC,CASSYSGSNAYNEQFF
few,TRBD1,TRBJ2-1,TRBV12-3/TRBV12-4,TGTGCCAGCAGCCAACACAGACAGGGGGCCAGTAATTATGAGCAGTTCTTC,CASSQHRQGASNYEQFF
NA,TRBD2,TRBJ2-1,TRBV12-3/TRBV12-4,TGTGCCAGCAGCCCCCAGGGGGTAGCGGGGGCGCATGGGCAGTTCTTC,CASSPQGVAGAHGQFF
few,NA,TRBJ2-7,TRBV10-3,TGTGCCATCAGTGAGTCTTGGGGGAAGGGGTCCTACGAGCAGTACTTC,CAISESWGKGSYEQYF
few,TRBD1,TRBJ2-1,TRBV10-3,TGTGCCATCAGTGAGACGGACAGGGAACGGGAGCAGTTCTTC,CAISETDREREQFF
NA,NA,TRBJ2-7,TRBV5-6,TGTGCCAGCAGAATGGCGAGTTCCTACGAGCAGTACTTC,CASRMASSYEQYF
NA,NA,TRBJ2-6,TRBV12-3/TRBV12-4,TGTGCCAGCAGTTCCAGCTCTGGGGCCAACGTCCTGACTTTC,CASSSSSGANVLTF
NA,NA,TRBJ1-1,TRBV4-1,TGCGCCAGCAGCCGACGGTCTGGACCGGGCACTGAAGCTTTCTTT,CASSRRSGPGTEAFF
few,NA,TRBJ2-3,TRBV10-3,TGTGCCATCAGTGATGAGGGTAGCGCTACGCAGTATTTT,CAISDEGSATQYF
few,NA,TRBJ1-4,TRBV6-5,TGTGCCAGCAGTTATGGGGTGACGGACGCAACTAATGAAAAACTGTTTTTT,CASSYGVTDATNEKLFF
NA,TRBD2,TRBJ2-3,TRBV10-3,TGTGCCATCAGTGAGACCGGACTAGCGGGAACAGATACGCAGTATTTT,CAISETGLAGTDTQYF
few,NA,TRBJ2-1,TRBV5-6,TGTGCCAGCAGCTTGGGGGAGAGCTCCTACAATGAGCAGTTCTTC,CASSLGESSYNEQFF
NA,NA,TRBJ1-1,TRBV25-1,TGTGCCAGCAGTGAAAACCACAGGTCAGCTTTCTTT,CASSENHRSAFF
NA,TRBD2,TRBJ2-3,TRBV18,TGTGCCAGCTCACCAAGGACTAGCGGGGGGGGCTTGAATGATACGCAGTATTTT,CASSPRTSGGGLNDTQYF
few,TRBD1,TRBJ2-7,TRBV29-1,TGCAGCGTTGAATCGACAGGGGGCCCACCCTACGAGCAGTACTTC,CSVESTGGPPYEQYF
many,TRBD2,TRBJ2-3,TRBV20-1,TGCAGTGTCGGGGCGGGGGAAGATACGCAGTATTTT,CSVGAGEDTQYF
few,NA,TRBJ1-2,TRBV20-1,TGCAGTGCTAGAGGCGGGGGGGGATATGGCTACACCTTC,CSARGGGGYGYTF
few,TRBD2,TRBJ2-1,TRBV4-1,TGCGCCAGCCGCGGACGGGGGGGGCGTCTAAACAATGAGCAGTTCTTC,CASRGRGGRLNNEQFF
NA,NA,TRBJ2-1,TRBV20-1,TGCAGTGCCGAGGGGTCAGGCCACCTCAATGAGCAGTTCTTC,CSAEGSGHLNEQFF
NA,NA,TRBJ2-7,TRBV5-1,TGCGCCAGCAGCGCCTTGGGGGGCGAGCAGTACTTC,CASSALGGEQYF
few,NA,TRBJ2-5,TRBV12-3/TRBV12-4,TGTGCCAGCAGCCCCCTTCCGGGAGTCGGGGGAGAGACCCAGTACTTC,CASSPLPGVGGETQYF
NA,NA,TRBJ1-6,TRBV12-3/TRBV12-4,TGTGCCAGCAGTAACCTCCGGGACCTGGCCTCGGGACCCCTCCACTTT,CASSNLRDLASGPLHF
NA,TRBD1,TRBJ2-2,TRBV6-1,TGTGCCAGCAGCCCCGGGGGACAGGGGGAGGGCACCGGGGAGCTGTTTTTT,CASSPGGQGEGTGELFF
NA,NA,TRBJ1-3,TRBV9,TGTGCCAGCAGCCCCCACCAACAGGCGGGAAACACCATATATTTT,CASSPHQQAGNTIYF